The clone carrying this TCR beta chain was seen a handful of times. Germline loops: CDR1 SGHRS, CDR2 YFSETQ. CDR3 length: 17 amino acids. V was pared by 1 base and J by 2 bases, with 6 bases of the junction left unmatched. This record comes from a study of response to subunit inactivated influenza vaccine. MiXCR was run by TCRdb on the RT-PCR reads, yielding one entry per CDR3 protein. Of about 570,000 distinct CDR3 sequences listed, around 11% are singletons. This sample also belongs to another study, concerning T cells expressing NK-cell markers. Per that study: Researchers built TCR beta cDNA using 5'RACE template switching with UMIs. Seven sequenced donors out of eight were HCMV-seropositive, one seronegative.

The sample consisted of PBMCs from blood, taken on the day of vaccination. The TCR comes from a man aged 45-65 years who received an inactivated influenza vaccine. The chain employs TRBV5-1 and TRBJ2-3; 11 nucleotides agree with TRBD2. The CDR3 nucleotides are TGCGCCAGCAGCTTGAGCCCACTAGCGGGGGACACAGATACGCAGTATTTT. This gives the protein CASSLSPLAGDTDTQYF.